This T cell receptor (beta chain) was sequenced during a study of T cells after yellow fever vaccination. The CDR3 spans 15 residues. The V and J ends lost 0 bases and 7 bases, in that order; junction bases with no gene match: 8. Germline values: CDR1 SGDLS, CDR2 YYNGEE. This clonotype showed up many times. Its antigen remains unknown. Study-wide results and limits: Abundant clonotypes from the bulk population could get into FACS-sorted repertoires as contaminants.

Template switching by 5'RACE produced TCR cDNA, adding a universal primer site and UMIs. TCRdb ran MiXCR on the 5' RACE reads and lists one entry per CDR3 protein. The top ten hold roughly 2.6% of the sample, which has roughly 120,000 distinct CDR3 sequences, about 7.4% seen once. Sequencing used CD4+ T cells sorted from PBMCs, obtained approximately 11 days after the first yellow fever vaccination. This receptor was identified in a man younger than 30 who received the YFV17D yellow fever vaccine. The chain uses TRBV9 and TRBJ1-2; 8 bases fit TRBD1. The CDR3 here is CASSVDFQGASGYTF. The CDR3 DNA follows: TGTGCCAGCAGCGTAGACTTCCAGGGGGCGAGTGGCTACACCTTC. Using reference TRBV9 and TRBJ1-2 for the parts outside the CDR3, the full variable domain is DSGVTQTPKHLITATGQRVTLRCSPRSGDLSVYWYQQSLDQGLQFLIQYYNGEERAKGNILERFSAQQFPDLHSELNLSSLELGDSALYFCASSVDFQGASGYTFGSGTRLTVV.